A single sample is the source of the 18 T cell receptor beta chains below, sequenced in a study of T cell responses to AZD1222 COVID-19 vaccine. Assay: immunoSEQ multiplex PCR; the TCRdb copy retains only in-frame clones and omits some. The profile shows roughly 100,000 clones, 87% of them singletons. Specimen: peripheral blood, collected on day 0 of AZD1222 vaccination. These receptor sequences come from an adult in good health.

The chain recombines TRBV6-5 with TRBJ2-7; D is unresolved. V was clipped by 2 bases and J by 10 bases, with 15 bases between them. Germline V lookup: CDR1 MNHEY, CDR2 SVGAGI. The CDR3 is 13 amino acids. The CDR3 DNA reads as TGTGCCAGCAGTTACGGTGTGTCCTTCGACCAGTACTTC. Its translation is CASSYGVSFDQYF.

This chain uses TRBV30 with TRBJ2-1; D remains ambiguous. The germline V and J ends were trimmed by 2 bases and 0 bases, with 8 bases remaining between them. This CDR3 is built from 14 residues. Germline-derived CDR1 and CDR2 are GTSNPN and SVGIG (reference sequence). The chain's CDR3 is CAWSSRNSYNEQFF. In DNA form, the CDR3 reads TGTGCCTGGAGTTCTCGGAACTCCTACAATGAGCAGTTCTTC.

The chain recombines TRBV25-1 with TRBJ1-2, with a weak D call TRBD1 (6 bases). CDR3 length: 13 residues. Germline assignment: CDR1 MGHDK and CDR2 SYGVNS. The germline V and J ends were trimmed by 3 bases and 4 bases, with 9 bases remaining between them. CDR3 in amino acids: CASSDQGRYGYTF. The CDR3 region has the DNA TGTGCCAGCAGTGATCAGGGGCGCTATGGCTACACCTTC.

The CDR3 bases are TGTGCCAGCAGTTTCAGTACAGGAGGGGGGGATGGCTACACCTTC. It yields the protein CASSFSTGGGDGYTF. The rearrangement uses TRBV28 and TRBJ1-2; D is perhaps TRBD1 (6 bases). Germline CDR1 and CDR2: MDHEN and SYDVKM. CDR3 size: 15 residues. The V end lost 3 bases, the J end lost 6 bases, and 17 bases lay between the germline ends.

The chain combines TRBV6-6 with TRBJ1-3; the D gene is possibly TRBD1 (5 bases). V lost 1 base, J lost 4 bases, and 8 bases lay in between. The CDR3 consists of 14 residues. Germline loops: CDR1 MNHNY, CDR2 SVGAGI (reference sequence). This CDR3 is CASSYLGAGNTIYF. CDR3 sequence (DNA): TGTGCCAGCAGTTACTTAGGGGCCGGAAACACCATATATTTT.

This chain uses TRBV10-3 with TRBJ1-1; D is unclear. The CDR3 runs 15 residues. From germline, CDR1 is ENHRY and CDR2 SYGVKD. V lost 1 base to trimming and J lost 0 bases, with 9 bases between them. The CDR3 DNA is TGTGCCATCAGTGAGTTTGGTCTGATGAACACTGAAGCTTTCTTT. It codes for CAISEFGLMNTEAFF.

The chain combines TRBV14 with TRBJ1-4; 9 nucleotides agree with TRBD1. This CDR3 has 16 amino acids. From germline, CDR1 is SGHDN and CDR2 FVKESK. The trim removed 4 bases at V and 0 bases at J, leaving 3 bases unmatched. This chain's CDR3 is CASSPRQGATNEKLFF. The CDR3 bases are TGTGCCAGCAGCCCCAGACAGGGGGCAACTAATGAAAAACTGTTTTTT.

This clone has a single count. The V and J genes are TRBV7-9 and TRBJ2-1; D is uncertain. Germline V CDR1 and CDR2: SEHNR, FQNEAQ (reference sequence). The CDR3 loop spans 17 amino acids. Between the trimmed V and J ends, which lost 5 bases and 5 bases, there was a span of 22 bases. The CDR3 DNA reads TGTGCCAGCAGCAGCCGTGAACCGTTTGGAGACGACAATGAGCAGTTCTTC. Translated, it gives CASSSREPFGDDNEQFF.

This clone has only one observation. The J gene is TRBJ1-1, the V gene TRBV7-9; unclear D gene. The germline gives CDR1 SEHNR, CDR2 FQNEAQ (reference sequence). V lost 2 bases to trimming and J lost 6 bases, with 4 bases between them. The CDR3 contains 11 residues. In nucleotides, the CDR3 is TGTGCCAGCAGCTTATCCCCTGAAGCTTTCTTT. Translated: CASSLSPEAFF. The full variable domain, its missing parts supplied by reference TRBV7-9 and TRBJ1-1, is DTGVSQNPRHKITKRGQNVTFRCDPISEHNRLYWYRQTLGQGPEFLTYFQNEAQLEKSRLLSDRFSAERPKGSFSTLEIQRTEQGDSAMYLCASSLSPEAFFGQGTRLTVV.

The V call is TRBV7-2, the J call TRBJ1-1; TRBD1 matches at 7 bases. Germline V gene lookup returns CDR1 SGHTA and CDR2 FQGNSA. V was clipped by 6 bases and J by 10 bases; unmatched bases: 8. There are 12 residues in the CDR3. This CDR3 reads CASRQGQHSAFF. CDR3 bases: TGTGCCAGCAGGCAGGGACAGCACTCAGCTTTCTTT.

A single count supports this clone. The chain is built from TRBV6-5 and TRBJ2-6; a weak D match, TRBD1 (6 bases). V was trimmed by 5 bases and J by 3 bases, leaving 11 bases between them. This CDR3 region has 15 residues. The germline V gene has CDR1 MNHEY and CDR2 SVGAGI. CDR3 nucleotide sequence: TGTGCCAGCAGTAAAACAGGGAGTGGGGCCAACGTCCTGACTTTC. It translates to CASSKTGSGANVLTF.

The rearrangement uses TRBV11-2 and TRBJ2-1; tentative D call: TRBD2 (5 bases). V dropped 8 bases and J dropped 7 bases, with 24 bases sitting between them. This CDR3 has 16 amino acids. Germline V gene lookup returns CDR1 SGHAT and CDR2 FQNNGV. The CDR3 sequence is CASAPAAGAHRNEQFF. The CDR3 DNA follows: TGTGCCAGCGCCCCGGCGGCGGGCGCACACCGTAATGAGCAGTTCTTC.

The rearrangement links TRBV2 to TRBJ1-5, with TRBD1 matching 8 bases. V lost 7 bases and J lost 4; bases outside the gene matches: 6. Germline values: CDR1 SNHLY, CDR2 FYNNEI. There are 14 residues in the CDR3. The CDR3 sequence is CASTRTGRNQPQHF. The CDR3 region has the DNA TGTGCCAGCACGAGGACAGGGCGAAATCAGCCCCAGCATTTT.

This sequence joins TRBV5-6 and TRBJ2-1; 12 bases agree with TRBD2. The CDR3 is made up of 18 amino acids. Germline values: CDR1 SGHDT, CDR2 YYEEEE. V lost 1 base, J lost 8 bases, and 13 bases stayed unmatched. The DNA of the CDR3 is TGTGCCAGCAGCTTGAGGCTCGAAGGGACTAGCGGGTTTGATGAGCAGTTCTTC. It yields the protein CASSLRLEGTSGFDEQFF.

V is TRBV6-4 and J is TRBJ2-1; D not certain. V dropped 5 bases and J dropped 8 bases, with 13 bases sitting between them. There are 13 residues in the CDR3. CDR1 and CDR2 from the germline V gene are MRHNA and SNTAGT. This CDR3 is CASSLEKGDEQFF. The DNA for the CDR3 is TGTGCCAGCAGTCTGGAAAAAGGCGATGAGCAGTTCTTC.

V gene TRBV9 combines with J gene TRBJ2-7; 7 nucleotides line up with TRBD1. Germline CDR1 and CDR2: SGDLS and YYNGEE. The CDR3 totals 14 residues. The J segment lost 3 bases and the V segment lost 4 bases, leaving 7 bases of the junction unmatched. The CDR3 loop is CASSSATGDYEQYF. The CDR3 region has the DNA TGTGCCAGCAGCTCCGCTACAGGGGACTACGAGCAGTACTTC.

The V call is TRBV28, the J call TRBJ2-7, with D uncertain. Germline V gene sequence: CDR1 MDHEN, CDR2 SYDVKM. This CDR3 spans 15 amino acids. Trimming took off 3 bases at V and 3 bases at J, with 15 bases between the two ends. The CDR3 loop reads CASSFGRDPRYEQYF. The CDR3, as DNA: TGTGCCAGCAGTTTTGGTAGGGATCCACGCTACGAGCAGTACTTC.

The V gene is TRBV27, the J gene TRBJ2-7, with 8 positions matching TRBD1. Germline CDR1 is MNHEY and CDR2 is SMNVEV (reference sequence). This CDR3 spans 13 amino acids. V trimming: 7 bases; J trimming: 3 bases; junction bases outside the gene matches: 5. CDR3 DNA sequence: TGTGCCAGCACTCGACAGGGGAGCTACGAGCAGTACTTC. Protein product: CASTRQGSYEQYF.